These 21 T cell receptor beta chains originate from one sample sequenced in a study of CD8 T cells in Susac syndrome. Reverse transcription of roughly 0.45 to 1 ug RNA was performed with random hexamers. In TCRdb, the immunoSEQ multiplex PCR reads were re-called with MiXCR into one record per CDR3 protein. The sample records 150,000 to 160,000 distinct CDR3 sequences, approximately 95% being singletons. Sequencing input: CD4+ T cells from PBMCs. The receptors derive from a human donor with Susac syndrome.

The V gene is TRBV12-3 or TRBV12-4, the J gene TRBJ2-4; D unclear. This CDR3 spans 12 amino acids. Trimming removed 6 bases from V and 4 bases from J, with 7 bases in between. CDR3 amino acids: CASSLGKNIQYF. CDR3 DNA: TGTGCCAGCAGCCTCGGGAAAAACATTCAGTACTTC.

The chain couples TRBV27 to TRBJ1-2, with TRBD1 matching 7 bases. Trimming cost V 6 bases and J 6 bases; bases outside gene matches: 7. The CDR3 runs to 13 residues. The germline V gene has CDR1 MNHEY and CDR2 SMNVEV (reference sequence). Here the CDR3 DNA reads TGTGCCAGCAGATACTCCGGGACAGATGGCTACACCTTC. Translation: CASRYSGTDGYTF.

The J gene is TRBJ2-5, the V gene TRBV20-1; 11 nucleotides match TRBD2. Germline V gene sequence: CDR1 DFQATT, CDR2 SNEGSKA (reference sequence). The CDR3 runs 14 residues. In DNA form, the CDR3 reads TGCAGCCCTTTAGCGGGGGGGCTTGGAGAGACCCAGTACTTC. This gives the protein CSPLAGGLGETQYF.

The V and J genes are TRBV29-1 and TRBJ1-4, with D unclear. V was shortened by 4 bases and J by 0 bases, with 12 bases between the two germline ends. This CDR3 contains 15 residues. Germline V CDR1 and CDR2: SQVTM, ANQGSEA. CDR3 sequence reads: CSVAPIDATNEKLFF. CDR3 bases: TGCAGCGTTGCGCCCATAGATGCAACTAATGAAAAACTGTTTTTT. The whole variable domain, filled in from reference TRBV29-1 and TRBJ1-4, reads SAVISQKPSRDICQRGTSLTIQCQVDSQVTMMFWYRQQPGQSLTLIATANQGSEATYESGFVIDKFPISRPNLTFSTLTVSNMSPEDSSIYLCSVAPIDATNEKLFFGSGTQLSVL.

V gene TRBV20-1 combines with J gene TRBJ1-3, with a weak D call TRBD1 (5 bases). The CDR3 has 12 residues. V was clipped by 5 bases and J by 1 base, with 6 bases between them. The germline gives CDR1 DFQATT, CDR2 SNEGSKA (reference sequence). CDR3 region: CSAWGSGNTIYF. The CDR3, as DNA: TGCAGTGCTTGGGGGTCTGGAAACACCATATATTTT.

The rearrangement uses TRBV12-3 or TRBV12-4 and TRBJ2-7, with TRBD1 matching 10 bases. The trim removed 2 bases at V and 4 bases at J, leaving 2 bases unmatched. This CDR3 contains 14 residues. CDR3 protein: CASSLWGQGYEQYF. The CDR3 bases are TGTGCCAGCAGTTTATGGGGACAGGGGTACGAGCAGTACTTC.

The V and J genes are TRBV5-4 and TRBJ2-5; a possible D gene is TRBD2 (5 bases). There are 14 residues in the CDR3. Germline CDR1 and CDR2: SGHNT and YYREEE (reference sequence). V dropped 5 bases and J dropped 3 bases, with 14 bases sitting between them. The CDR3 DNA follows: TGTGCCAGCAGGGACCGGGTCGGGGAAGAGACCCAGTACTTC. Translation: CASRDRVGEETQYF.

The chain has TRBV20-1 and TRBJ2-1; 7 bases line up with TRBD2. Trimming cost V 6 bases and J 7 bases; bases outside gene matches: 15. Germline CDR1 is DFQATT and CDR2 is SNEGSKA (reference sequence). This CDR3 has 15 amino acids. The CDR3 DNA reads TGCAGTGCCCAAATGGGGGGGACGCTTAAAAATGAGCAGTTCTTC. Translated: CSAQMGGTLKNEQFF.

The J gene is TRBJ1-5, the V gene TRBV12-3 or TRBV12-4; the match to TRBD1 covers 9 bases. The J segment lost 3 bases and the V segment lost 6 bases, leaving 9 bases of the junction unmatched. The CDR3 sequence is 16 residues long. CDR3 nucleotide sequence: TGTGCCAGCAGAGACGCGGGACAGGGATTCAATCAGCCCCAGCATTTT. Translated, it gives CASRDAGQGFNQPQHF.

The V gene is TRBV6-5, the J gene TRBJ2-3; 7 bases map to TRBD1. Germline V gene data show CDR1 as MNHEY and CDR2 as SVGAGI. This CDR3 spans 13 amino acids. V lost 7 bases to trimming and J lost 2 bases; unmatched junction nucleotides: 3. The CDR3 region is CASKTGTTDTQYF. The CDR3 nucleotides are TGTGCCAGCAAGACAGGGACCACAGATACGCAGTATTTT.

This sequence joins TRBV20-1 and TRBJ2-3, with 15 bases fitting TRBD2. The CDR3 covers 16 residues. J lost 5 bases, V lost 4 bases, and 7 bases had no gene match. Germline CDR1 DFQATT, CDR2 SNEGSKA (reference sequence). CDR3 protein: CSAMGLAGGRGDTQYF. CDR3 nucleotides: TGCAGTGCTATGGGACTAGCGGGGGGCCGAGGAGATACGCAGTATTTT.

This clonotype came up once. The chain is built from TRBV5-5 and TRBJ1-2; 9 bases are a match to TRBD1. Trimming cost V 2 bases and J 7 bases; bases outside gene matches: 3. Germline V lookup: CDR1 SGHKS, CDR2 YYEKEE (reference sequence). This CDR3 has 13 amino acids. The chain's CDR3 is CASSLQGAFGYTF. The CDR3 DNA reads TGTGCCAGCAGCTTACAGGGGGCGTTTGGCTACACCTTC.

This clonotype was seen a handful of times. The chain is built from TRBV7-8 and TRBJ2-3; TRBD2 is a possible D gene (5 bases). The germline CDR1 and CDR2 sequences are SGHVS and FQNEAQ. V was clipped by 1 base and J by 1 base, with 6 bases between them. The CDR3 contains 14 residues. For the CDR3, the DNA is TGTGCCAGCAGCTTAGTTAGCGGCACAGATACGCAGTATTTT. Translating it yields CASSLVSGTDTQYF.

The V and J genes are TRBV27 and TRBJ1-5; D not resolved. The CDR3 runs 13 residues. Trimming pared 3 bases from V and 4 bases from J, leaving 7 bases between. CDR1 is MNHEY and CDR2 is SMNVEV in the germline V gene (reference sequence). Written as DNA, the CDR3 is TGTGCCAGCAGTTTTCGGGAAAATCAGCCCCAGCATTTT. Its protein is CASSFRENQPQHF.

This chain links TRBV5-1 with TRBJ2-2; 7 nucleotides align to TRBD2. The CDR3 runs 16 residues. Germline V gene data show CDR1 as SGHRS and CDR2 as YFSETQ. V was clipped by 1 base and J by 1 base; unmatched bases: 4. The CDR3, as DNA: TGCGCCAGCAGCTTGTTCCTAGCGGAGAACACCGGGGAGCTGTTTTTT. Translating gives CASSLFLAENTGELFF.

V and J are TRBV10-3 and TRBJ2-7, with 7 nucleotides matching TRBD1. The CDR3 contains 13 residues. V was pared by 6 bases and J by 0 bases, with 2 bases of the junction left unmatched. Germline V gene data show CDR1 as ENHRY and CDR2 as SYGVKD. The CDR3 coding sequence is TGTGCCATCAGCCGGGACAGCTCCTACGAGCAGTACTTC. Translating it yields CAISRDSSYEQYF.

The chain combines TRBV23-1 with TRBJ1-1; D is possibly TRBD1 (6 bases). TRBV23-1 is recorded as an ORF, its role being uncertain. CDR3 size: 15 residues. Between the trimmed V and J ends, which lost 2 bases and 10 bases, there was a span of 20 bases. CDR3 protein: CASSQGTTGTKVAFF. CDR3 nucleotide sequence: TGCGCCAGCAGTCAAGGTACCACAGGGACAAAGGTAGCTTTCTTT.

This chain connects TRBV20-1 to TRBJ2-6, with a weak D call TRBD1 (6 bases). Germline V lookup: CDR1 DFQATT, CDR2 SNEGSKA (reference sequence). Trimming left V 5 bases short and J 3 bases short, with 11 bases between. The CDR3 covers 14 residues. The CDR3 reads CSAQTGLGANVLTF. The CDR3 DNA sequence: TGCAGTGCTCAAACAGGGCTTGGGGCCAACGTCCTGACTTTC.

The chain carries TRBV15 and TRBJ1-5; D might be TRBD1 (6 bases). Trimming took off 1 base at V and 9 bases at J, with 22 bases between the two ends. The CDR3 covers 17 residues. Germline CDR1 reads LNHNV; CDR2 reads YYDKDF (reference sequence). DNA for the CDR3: TGTGCCACCAGCAGAGTAACAGGGCCGGTCCCCCAATGGCCCCAGCATTTT. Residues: CATSRVTGPVPQWPQHF.

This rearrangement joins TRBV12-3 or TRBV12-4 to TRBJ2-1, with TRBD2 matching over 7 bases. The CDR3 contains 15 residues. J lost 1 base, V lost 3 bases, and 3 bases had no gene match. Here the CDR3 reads CASSLGGKSYNEQFF. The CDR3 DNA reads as TGTGCCAGCAGTTTGGGGGGGAAATCCTACAATGAGCAGTTCTTC.

CDR3 sequence (DNA): TGCAGTGTTCCAGGGGAGGGGAACTACGAGCAGTACTTC. This translates into CSVPGEGNYEQYF. J is TRBJ2-7 and V is TRBV20-1, with D possibly TRBD2 on 7 matching bases. V gave up 7 bases and J gave up 3 bases, with 16 bases separating them. From germline, CDR1 is DFQATT and CDR2 SNEGSKA (reference sequence). The CDR3 has 13 amino acids.